The next 28 T cell receptor beta chains were all read from a single sample in a study of blood T cell repertoires in COVID-19. Clones were read by immunoSEQ multiplex PCR, and TCRdb kept only the in-frame ones, dropping some. The data contain about 440,000 clones, approximately 90% of them singletons. The specimen was peripheral blood. These receptors originate from a woman between 25 and 40 years old with acute or convalescent COVID-19.

J is TRBJ1-1 and V is TRBV5-1; the D is unclear. Germline V gene lookup returns CDR1 SGHRS and CDR2 YFSETQ. V lost 0 bases to trimming and J lost 4 bases, with 16 bases between them. CDR3 length equals 16 residues. The DNA of the CDR3 is TGCGCCAGCAGCTTGGGAGCCGCGGAATTTAGCACTGAAGCTTTCTTT. Encoded protein: CASSLGAAEFSTEAFF.

To note about this clone: Other DNA sequences from this sample encode an identical CDR3 as well. The CDR3: CASSPGQSYEQYF. In DNA, the CDR3 is TGTGCCAGCAGTCCTGGACAGTCCTACGAGCAGTACTTC. The rearrangement joins TRBV12-3 or TRBV12-4 to TRBJ2-7; possible D gene TRBD1, 6 bases. Trimming removed 5 bases from V and 1 base from J, with 9 bases in between. The CDR3 is made up of 13 amino acids.

V gene TRBV11-1 combines with J gene TRBJ2-5, with TRBD2 as a possible D gene (5 bases). The CDR3 length is 13 residues. Germline-derived CDR1 and CDR2 are SGHAT and FQDESV (reference sequence). Trimming took off 1 base at V and 2 bases at J, with 5 bases between the two ends. This CDR3 reads CASSLERQETQYF. The CDR3 region has the DNA TGTGCCAGCAGCTTAGAGCGGCAAGAGACCCAGTACTTC.

The V and J genes are TRBV5-1 and TRBJ2-1; 10 bases match TRBD2. J gave up 8 bases and V 1 base, and 6 bases lay outside the gene matches. The germline V gene encodes CDR1 SGHRS and CDR2 YFSETQ. CDR3 length: 15 residues. The CDR3 sequence: CASSLTSGVFDEQFF. The CDR3 DNA reads as TGCGCCAGCAGCTTGACTAGCGGGGTCTTCGATGAGCAGTTCTTC.

The chain is built from TRBV6-5 and TRBJ1-1; 8 bases fit TRBD1. Looked up from germline, CDR1 is MNHEY and CDR2 is SVGAGI. Trimming took 2 bases from V and 3 from J; bases not matched to a gene: 5. The CDR3 is made up of 15 amino acids. CDR3 sequence reads: CASSYSQGAYTEAFF. DNA of the CDR3: TGTGCCAGCAGTTACAGTCAGGGGGCGTACACTGAAGCTTTCTTT.

The rearrangement links TRBV12-3 or TRBV12-4 to TRBJ1-2; D call uncertain. V lost 4 bases and J 7 bases, leaving 10 bases between the germline ends. The CDR3 has 12 amino acids. CDR3 sequence (DNA): TGTGCCAGCAGTTCTGATACGGGTGGCTACACCTTC. Translating gives CASSSDTGGYTF.

Turning to this clone: Other DNA sequences in this sample translate to the same CDR3. The CDR3 DNA reads TGTGCCAGCAGTCCAGGGACAGTCAATCAGCCCCAGCATTTT. It codes for CASSPGTVNQPQHF. This chain connects TRBV27 to TRBJ1-5; 7 bases agree with TRBD1. V lost 5 bases, J lost 3 bases, and 4 bases stayed unmatched. This CDR3 has 14 residues. The germline V gene encodes CDR1 MNHEY and CDR2 SMNVEV (reference sequence).

J is TRBJ1-1 and V is TRBV5-1; the D is unclear. V lost 6 bases and J 2 bases, leaving 14 bases between the germline ends. The germline V gene encodes CDR1 SGHRS and CDR2 YFSETQ. This CDR3 has 14 residues. CDR3 coding DNA: TGCGCCAGCACGGCAGGAACTCCAAACACTGAAGCTTTCTTT. It encodes CASTAGTPNTEAFF.

V gene TRBV20-1 combines with J gene TRBJ2-7; D gene uncertain. V was trimmed by 5 bases and J by 6 bases, leaving 11 bases between them. The CDR3 extends over 11 amino acids. Germline V gene sequence: CDR1 DFQATT, CDR2 SNEGSKA (reference sequence). CDR3 DNA: TGCAGTGCTTGTCCGGGTGTCGAGCAGTACTTC. This gives the protein CSACPGVEQYF.

Notes on this clone: Other DNA sequences in the same sample also yield this CDR3. The chain joins TRBV28 to TRBJ2-5, with 9 bases lining up with TRBD2. The CDR3 spans 13 residues. The germline gives CDR1 MDHEN, CDR2 SYDVKM. With 8 bases clipped from V and 5 bases from J, the junction kept 6 bases outside the gene matches. The CDR3 loop is CASVRGGEETQYF. As DNA, the CDR3 is TGTGCCAGCGTGCGGGGGGGGGAGGAGACCCAGTACTTC.

The chain joins TRBV30 to TRBJ1-1, with 7 bases that match TRBD1. The CDR3 totals 13 residues. V shed 1 base, J shed 3 bases, and the junction held 2 bases outside the gene matches. The V gene's germline CDR1 is GTSNPN and CDR2 SVGIG (reference sequence). The CDR3 here is CAWSETGHTEAFF. CDR3 in DNA: TGTGCCTGGAGTGAGACAGGGCACACTGAAGCTTTCTTT.

The DNA of the CDR3 is TGTGCCAGCAGTTCCATGCTCCAACCCAAGAGGGTCACCGGGGAGCTGTTTTTT. This gives the protein CASSSMLQPKRVTGELFF. The chain couples TRBV6-2 or TRBV6-3 to TRBJ2-2, with D possibly TRBD2 on 5 matching bases. Per germline, CDR1 MNHEY and CDR2 SVGEGT. V was shortened by 4 bases and J by 4 bases, with 22 bases between the two germline ends. The CDR3 loop spans 18 amino acids.

The sample holds one count of this clone. The chain combines TRBV19 with TRBJ2-1, with D maybe TRBD1 (5 bases). The CDR3 runs to 15 residues. Trimming took 0 bases from V and 4 from J, leaving 10 bases between them. Germline values: CDR1 LNHDA, CDR2 SQIVND (reference sequence). The CDR3 protein is CASSIDATEYNEQFF. The CDR3 DNA reads TGTGCCAGTAGTATAGACGCGACAGAGTACAATGAGCAGTTCTTC.

The chain is built from TRBV5-4 and TRBJ2-5, with 7 bases identical to TRBD1. V lost 4 bases, J lost 0 bases, and 6 bases stayed unmatched. The germline V gene encodes CDR1 SGHNT and CDR2 YYREEE (reference sequence). This CDR3 comprises 15 residues. CDR3 sequence (DNA): TGTGCCAGCAGCCCGGGGACAGCGTACCAAGAGACCCAGTACTTC. This sequence encodes CASSPGTAYQETQYF.

The chain has TRBV7-8 and TRBJ2-3; D might be TRBD2 (7 bases). The germline V gene has CDR1 SGHVS and CDR2 FQNEAQ. Trimming stripped 1 base from V and 4 bases from J, with 18 bases between. CDR3 length: 17 amino acids. CDR3 bases: TGTGCCAGCAGCTTAGTTCGAGTGGGGGGGCGGGCAGATACGCAGTATTTT. It encodes CASSLVRVGGRADTQYF.

The rearrangement links TRBV7-2 to TRBJ2-4; TRBD2 might be the D (6 bases). V was cut by 1 base and J by 0 bases, with 16 bases left in between. The CDR3 is made up of 18 amino acids. Germline values: CDR1 SGHTA, CDR2 FQGNSA. CDR3 bases: TGTGCCAGCAGCTTAGAGGTTAGCGGCCTTGTAGCCAAAAACATTCAGTACTTC. Translating gives CASSLEVSGLVAKNIQYF.

The chain has TRBV9 and TRBJ1-6, with D perhaps matching TRBD1 (5 bases). CDR1 and CDR2 (germline): SGDLS, YYNGEE. The length of the CDR3 is 15 residues. V lost 2 bases, J lost 9 bases, and 15 bases lay in between. The CDR3 spells CASSVSGISGSPLHF. CDR3 in DNA: TGTGCCAGCAGCGTCTCAGGGATTTCAGGTTCACCCCTCCACTTT.

This sequence joins TRBV13 and TRBJ1-3; no definite D call. V was trimmed by 0 bases and J by 4 bases, leaving 7 bases between them. The CDR3 runs 14 residues. CDR1 PRHDT and CDR2 FYEKMQ come from the germline V gene (reference sequence). CDR3 in DNA: TGTGCCAGCAGCTTAGGATCCCAAGGAAACACCATATATTTT. This codes for CASSLGSQGNTIYF.

This sequence joins TRBV5-4 and TRBJ1-2; unclear D gene. Germline values: CDR1 SGHNT, CDR2 YYREEE (reference sequence). V shed 0 bases and J shed 6 bases, with 12 bases lying between them. CDR3 length: 14 amino acids. The CDR3 DNA follows: TGTGCCAGCAGCTTGGCCGAGTCCATTAATGGCTACACCTTC. This translates into CASSLAESINGYTF.

This clone was picked up a small number of times. This sequence joins TRBV10-1 and TRBJ1-5; 9 bases are a match to TRBD1. This CDR3 is 16 amino acids long. Germline V gene sequence: CDR1 WNHNN, CDR2 SYGVQD (reference sequence). V gave up 6 bases and J gave up 4 bases; unmatched junction bases: 10. This chain's CDR3 is CASRDRGRARNQPQHF. CDR3 nucleotides: TGCGCCAGCAGGGACAGGGGTCGGGCCCGAAATCAGCCCCAGCATTTT.

The chain links TRBV7-2 to TRBJ1-1; D not certain. Trimming removed 2 bases from V and 0 bases from J, with 10 bases in between. CDR1 SGHTA and CDR2 FQGNSA come from the germline V gene. The CDR3 has 15 amino acids. CDR3 sequence: CASSLQAQVNTEAFF. The CDR3 DNA reads TGTGCCAGCAGCTTACAGGCCCAGGTGAACACTGAAGCTTTCTTT.

V gene TRBV5-6 combines with J gene TRBJ2-5; tentative D call: TRBD2 (6 bases). The V gene's germline CDR1 is SGHDT and CDR2 YYEEEE. Trimming cost V 0 bases and J 0 bases, with 6 bases left between them. The CDR3 totals 14 residues. The CDR3 sequence is CASSLGDYQETQYF. DNA of the CDR3: TGTGCCAGCAGCTTGGGGGACTACCAAGAGACCCAGTACTTC.

V and J are TRBV7-9 and TRBJ1-1, with 8 bases identical to TRBD1. Germline CDR1 is SEHNR and CDR2 is FQNEAQ (reference sequence). V trimming: 5 bases; J trimming: 4 bases; junction bases outside the gene matches: 6. The CDR3 runs 14 residues. This CDR3 is CASSPRTGSTEAFF. The CDR3 DNA reads as TGTGCCAGCAGCCCTCGGACAGGGAGCACTGAAGCTTTCTTT.

The V and J genes are TRBV9 and TRBJ2-2; 10 nucleotides agree with TRBD2. V shed 3 bases and J 2 bases; nucleotides not matched to a gene: 7. CDR3 length: 17 residues. Looked up from germline, CDR1 is SGDLS and CDR2 is YYNGEE. CDR3 amino acids: CASSEGSGGLNTGELFF. Written as DNA, the CDR3 is TGTGCCAGCAGCGAGGGTAGCGGGGGGCTTAACACCGGGGAGCTGTTTTTT.

CDR3 sequence: CAWSKGLAGGTETQYF. The CDR3 DNA reads TGTGCCTGGAGTAAAGGGCTAGCGGGGGGCACGGAGACCCAGTACTTC. The gene calls are TRBV30 and TRBJ2-5; 11 bases align to TRBD2. The germline V gene has CDR1 GTSNPN and CDR2 SVGIG (reference sequence). With V trimmed by 2 bases and J by 5 bases, 10 bases remained unmatched. CDR3 length: 16 amino acids.

This chain links TRBV7-9 with TRBJ2-2; D is undetermined. The length of the CDR3 is 11 residues. Germline assignment: CDR1 SEHNR and CDR2 FQNEAQ (reference sequence). V lost 4 bases and J lost 8, with 5 bases in between. The CDR3 loop is CASSSRGELFF. In DNA, the CDR3 is TGTGCCAGCAGCTCCAGAGGGGAGCTGTTTTTT.

The CDR3 spells CASSPTGDYNSPLHF. The CDR3 region has the DNA TGTGCCAGCAGCCCCACGGGGGACTATAATTCACCCCTCCACTTT. The chain recombines TRBV9 with TRBJ1-6, with D possibly being TRBD1 (5 bases). Between the trimmed V and J ends, which lost 4 bases and 3 bases, there was a span of 11 bases. The CDR3 has 15 residues. Germline-derived CDR1 and CDR2 are SGDLS and YYNGEE.

The J gene is TRBJ1-5, the V gene TRBV19; 7 nucleotides match TRBD1. The CDR3 length is 15 residues. The V segment lost 5 bases and the J segment 1 base; nucleotides outside the gene matches: 5. CDR1 LNHDA and CDR2 SQIVND come from the germline V gene (reference sequence). CDR3: CASSFTTGSNQPQHF. The DNA of the CDR3 is TGTGCCAGTAGTTTTACGACAGGGAGCAATCAGCCCCAGCATTTT.